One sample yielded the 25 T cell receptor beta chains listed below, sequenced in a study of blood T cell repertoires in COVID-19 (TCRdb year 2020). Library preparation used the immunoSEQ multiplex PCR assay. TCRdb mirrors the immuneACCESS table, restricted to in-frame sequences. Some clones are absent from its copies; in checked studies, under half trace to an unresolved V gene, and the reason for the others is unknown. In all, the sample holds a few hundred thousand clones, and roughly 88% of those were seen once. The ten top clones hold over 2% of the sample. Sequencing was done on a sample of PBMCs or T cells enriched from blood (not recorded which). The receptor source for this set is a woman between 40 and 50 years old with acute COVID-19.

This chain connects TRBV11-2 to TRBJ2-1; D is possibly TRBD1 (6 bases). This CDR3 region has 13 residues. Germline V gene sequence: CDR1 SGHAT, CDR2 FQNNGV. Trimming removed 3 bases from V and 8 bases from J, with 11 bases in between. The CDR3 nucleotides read TGTGCCAGCAGCTTTACAGGGACGGATGAGCAGTTCTTC. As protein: CASSFTGTDEQFF.

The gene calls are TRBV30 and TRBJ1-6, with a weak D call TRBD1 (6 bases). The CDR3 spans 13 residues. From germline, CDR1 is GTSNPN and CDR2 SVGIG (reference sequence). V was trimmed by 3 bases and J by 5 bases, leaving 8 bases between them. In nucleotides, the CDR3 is TGTGCCTGGAGGGACAGCAATAATTCACCCCTCCACTTT. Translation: CAWRDSNNSPLHF.

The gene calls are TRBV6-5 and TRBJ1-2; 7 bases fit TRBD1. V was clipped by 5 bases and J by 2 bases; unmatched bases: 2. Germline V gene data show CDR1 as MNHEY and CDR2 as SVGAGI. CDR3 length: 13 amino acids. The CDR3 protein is CASSKQGNYGYTF. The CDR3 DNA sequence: TGTGCCAGCAGTAAACAGGGGAACTATGGCTACACCTTC.

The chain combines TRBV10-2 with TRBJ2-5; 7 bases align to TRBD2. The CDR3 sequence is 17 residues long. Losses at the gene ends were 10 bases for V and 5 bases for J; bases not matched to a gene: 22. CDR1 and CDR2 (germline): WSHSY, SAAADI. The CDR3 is CATDSLGTTHKEETQYF. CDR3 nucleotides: TGCGCCACCGACTCCCTCGGGACTACCCATAAGGAGGAGACCCAGTACTTC.

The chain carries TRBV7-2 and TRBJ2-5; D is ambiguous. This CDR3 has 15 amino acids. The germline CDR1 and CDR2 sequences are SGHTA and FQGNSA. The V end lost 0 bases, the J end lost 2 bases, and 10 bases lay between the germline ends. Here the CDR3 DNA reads TGTGCCAGCAGCTTAGCGGGCCCCCCACAAGAGACCCAGTACTTC. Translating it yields CASSLAGPPQETQYF.

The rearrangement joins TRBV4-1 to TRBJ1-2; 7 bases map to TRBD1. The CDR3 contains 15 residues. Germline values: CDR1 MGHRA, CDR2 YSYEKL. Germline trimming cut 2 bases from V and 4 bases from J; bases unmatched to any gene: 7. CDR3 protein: CASSQQAQGLYGYTF. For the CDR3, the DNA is TGCGCCAGCAGCCAACAAGCACAGGGGCTCTATGGCTACACCTTC.

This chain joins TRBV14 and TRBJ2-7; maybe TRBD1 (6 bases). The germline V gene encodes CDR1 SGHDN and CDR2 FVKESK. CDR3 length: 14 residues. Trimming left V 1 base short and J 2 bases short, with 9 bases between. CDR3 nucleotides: TGTGCCAGCAGCCAAGGACAGGACCCCTACGAGCAGTACGTC. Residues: CASSQGQDPYEQYV.

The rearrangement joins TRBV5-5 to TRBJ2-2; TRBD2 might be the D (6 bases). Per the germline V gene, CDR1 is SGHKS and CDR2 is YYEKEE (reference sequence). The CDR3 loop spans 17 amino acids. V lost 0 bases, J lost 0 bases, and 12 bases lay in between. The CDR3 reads CASSLDGTRANTGELFF. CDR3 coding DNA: TGTGCCAGCAGCTTGGATGGGACTCGCGCGAACACCGGGGAGCTGTTTTTT. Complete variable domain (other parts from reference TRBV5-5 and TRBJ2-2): DAGVTQSPTHLIKTRGQQVTLRCSPISGHKSVSWYQQVLGQGPQFIFQYYEKEERGRGNFPDRFSARQFPNYSSELNVNALLLGDSALYLCASSLDGTRANTGELFFGEGSRLTVL.

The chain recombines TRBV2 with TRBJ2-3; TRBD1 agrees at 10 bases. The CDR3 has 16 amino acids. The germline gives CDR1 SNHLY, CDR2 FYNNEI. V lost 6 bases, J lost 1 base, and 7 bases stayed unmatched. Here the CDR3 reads CASSAPGTGGTDTQYF. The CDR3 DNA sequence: TGTGCCAGCAGCGCACCCGGGACAGGGGGCACAGATACGCAGTATTTT.

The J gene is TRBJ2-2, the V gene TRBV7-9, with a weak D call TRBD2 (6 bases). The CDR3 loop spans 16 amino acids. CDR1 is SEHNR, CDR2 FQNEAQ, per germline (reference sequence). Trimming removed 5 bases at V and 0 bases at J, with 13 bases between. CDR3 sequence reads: CASSARDSTNTGELFF. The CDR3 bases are TGTGCCAGCAGCGCCCGGGACTCTACGAACACCGGGGAGCTGTTTTTT. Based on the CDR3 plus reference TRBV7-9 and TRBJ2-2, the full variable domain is DTGVSQNPRHKITKRGQNVTFRCDPISEHNRLYWYRQTLGQGPEFLTYFQNEAQLEKSRLLSDRFSAERPKGSFSTLEIQRTEQGDSAMYLCASSARDSTNTGELFFGEGSRLTVL.

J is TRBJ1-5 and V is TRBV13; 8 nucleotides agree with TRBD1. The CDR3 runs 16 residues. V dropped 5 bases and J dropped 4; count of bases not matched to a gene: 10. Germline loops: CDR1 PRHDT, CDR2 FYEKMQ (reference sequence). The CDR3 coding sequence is TGTGCCAGCAGCACGAGGGGGCAGGGGGCAAATCAGCCCCAGCATTTT. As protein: CASSTRGQGANQPQHF.

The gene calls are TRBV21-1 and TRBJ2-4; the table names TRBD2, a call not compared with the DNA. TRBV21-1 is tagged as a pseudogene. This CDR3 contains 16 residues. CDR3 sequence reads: CASSKARHLAKNIQYF. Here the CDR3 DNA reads TGTGCCAGCAGCAAAGCGCGGCATCTAGCCAAAAACATTCAGTACTTC.

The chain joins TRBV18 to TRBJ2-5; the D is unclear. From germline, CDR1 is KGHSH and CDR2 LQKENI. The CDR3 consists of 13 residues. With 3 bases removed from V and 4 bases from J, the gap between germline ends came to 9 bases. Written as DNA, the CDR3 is TGTGCCAGCTCACCTACGGTACGAGAGACCCAGTACTTC. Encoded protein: CASSPTVRETQYF.

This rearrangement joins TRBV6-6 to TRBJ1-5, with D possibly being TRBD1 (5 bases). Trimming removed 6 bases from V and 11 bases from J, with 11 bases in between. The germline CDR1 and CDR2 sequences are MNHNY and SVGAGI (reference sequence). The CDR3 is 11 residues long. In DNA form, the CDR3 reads TGTGCCAGCAGCACAACGACAGCCCAGCATTTT. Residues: CASSTTTAQHF.

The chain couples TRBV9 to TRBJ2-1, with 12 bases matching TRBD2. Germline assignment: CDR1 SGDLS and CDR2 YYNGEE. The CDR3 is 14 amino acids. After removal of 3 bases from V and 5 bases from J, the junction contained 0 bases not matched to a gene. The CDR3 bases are TGTGCCAGCAGCGGGACTAGCGGGAACAATGAGCAGTTCTTC. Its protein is CASSGTSGNNEQFF.

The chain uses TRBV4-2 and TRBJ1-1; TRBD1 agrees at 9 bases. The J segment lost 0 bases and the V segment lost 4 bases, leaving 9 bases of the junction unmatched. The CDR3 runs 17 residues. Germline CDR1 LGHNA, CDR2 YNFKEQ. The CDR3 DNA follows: TGTGCCAGCAGCCGAGGGACAGGGCTATCTATGAACACTGAAGCTTTCTTT. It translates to CASSRGTGLSMNTEAFF.

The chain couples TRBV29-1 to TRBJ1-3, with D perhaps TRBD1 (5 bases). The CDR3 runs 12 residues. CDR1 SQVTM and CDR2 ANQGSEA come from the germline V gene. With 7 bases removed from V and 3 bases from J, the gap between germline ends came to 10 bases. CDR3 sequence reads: CSARDFGNTIYF. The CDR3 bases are TGCAGCGCCAGGGATTTTGGAAACACCATATATTTT. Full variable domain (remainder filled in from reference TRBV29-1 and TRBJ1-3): SAVISQKPSRDICQRGTSLTIQCQVDSQVTMMFWYRQQPGQSLTLIATANQGSEATYESGFVIDKFPISRPNLTFSTLTVSNMSPEDSSIYLCSARDFGNTIYFGEGSWLTVV.

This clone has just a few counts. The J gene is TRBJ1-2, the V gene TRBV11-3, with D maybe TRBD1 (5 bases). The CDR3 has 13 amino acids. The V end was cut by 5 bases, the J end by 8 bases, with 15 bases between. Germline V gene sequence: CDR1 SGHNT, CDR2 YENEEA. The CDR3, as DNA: TGTGCCAGCAGCACTGAGACAAGGGGAGGCTACACCTTC. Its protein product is CASSTETRGGYTF.

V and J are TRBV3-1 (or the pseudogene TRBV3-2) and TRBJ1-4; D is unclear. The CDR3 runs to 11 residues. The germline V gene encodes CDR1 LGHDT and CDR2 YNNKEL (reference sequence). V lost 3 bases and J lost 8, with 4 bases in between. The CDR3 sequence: CASSQSEKLFF. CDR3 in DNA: TGTGCCAGCAGCCAGTCAGAAAAACTGTTTTTT.

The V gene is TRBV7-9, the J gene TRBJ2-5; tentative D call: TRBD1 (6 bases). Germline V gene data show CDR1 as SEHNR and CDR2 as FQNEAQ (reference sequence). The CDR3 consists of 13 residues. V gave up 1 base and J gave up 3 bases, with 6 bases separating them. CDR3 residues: CASSLDREETQYF. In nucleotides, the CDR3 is TGTGCCAGCAGCTTAGACAGGGAAGAGACCCAGTACTTC.

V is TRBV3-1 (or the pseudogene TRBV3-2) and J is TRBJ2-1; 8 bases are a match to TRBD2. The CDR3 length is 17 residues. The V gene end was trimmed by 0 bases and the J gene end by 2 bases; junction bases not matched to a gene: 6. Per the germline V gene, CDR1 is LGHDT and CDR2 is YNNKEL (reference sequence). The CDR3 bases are TGTGCCAGCAGCCAAGATATCTGGCGGGGGGCCTACAATGAGCAGTTCTTC. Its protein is CASSQDIWRGAYNEQFF.

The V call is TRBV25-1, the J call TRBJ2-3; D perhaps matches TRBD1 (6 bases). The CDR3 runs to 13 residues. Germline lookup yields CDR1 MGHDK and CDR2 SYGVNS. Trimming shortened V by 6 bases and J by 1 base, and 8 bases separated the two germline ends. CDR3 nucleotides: TGTGCCAGCAGCAGACAGGGCACAGATACGCAGTATTTT. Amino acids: CASSRQGTDTQYF.

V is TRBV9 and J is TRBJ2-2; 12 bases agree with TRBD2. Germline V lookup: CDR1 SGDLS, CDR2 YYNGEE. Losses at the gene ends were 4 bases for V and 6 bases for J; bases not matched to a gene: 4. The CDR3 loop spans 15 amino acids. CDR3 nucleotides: TGTGCCAGCAGCACAGGACTAGCGGGACCCGGGGAGCTGTTTTTT. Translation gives CASSTGLAGPGELFF. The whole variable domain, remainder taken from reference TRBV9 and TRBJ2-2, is DSGVTQTPKHLITATGQRVTLRCSPRSGDLSVYWYQQSLDQGLQFLIQYYNGEERAKGNILERFSAQQFPDLHSELNLSSLELGDSALYFCASSTGLAGPGELFFGEGSRLTVL.

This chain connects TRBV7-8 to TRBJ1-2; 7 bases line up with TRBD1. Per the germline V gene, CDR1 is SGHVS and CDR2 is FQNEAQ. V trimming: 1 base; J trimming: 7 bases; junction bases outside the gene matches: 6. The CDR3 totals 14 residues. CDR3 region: CASSLGDRVSGYTF. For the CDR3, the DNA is TGTGCCAGCAGCTTAGGAGACAGGGTCTCTGGCTACACCTTC.

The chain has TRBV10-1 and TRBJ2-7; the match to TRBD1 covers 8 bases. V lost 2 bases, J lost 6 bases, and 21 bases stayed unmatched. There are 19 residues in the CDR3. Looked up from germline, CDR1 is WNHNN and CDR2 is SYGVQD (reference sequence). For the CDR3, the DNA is TGCGCCAGCAGTGAGAAAGTGGGGGCCCCAGGGGCAGGGGGCCTCGAGCAGTACTTC. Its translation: CASSEKVGAPGAGGLEQYF.